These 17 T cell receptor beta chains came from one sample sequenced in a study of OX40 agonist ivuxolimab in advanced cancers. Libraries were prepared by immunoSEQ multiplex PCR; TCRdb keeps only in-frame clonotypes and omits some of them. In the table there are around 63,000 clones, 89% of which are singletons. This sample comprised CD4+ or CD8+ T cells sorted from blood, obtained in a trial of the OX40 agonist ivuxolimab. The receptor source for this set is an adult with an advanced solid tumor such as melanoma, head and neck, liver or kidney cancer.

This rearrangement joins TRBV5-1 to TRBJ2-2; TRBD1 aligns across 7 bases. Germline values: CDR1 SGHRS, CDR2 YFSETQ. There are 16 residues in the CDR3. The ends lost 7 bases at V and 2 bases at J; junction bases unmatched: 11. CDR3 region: CASVKSGTANTGELFF. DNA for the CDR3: TGCGCCAGCGTCAAGTCCGGGACAGCTAACACCGGGGAGCTGTTTTTT. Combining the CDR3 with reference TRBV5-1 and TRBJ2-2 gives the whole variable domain KAGVTQTPRYLIKTRGQQVTLSCSPISGHRSVSWYQQTPGQGLQFLFEYFSETQRNKGNFPGRFSGRQFSNSRSEMNVSTLELGDSALYLCASVKSGTANTGELFFGEGSRLTVL.

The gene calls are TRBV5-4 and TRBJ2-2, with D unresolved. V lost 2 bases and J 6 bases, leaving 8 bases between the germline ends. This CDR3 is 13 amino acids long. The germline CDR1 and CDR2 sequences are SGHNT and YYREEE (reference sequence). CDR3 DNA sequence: TGTGCCAGCAGCTTCGATGGTTCCGGGGAGCTGTTTTTT. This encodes CASSFDGSGELFF. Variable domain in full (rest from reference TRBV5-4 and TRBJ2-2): ETGVTQSPTHLIKTRGQQVTLRCSSQSGHNTVSWYQQALGQGPQFIFQYYREEENGRGNFPPRFSGLQFPNYSSELNVNALELDDSALYLCASSFDGSGELFFGEGSRLTVL.

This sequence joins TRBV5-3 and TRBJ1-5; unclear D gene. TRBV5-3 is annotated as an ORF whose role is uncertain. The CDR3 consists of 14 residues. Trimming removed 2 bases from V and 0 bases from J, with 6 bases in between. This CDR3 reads CARSLGDSNQPQHF. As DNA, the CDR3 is TGTGCCAGAAGCTTAGGAGATAGCAATCAGCCCCAGCATTTT.

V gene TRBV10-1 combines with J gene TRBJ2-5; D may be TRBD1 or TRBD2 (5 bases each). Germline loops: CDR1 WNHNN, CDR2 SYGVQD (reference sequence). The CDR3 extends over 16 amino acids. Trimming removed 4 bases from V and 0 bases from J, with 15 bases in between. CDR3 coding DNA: TGCGCCAGCAGTGTCGGGGCGGCACGAAACCAAGAGACCCAGTACTTC. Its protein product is CASSVGAARNQETQYF.

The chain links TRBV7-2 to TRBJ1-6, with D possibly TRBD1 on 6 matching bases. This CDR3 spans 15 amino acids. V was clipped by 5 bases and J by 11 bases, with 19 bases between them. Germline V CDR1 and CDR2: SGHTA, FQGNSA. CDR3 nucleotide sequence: TGTGCCAGCAGCACGGGAGGGCAGGGGCAGGCACCCCTCCACTTT. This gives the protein CASSTGGQGQAPLHF. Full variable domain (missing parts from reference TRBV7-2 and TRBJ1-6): GAGVSQSPSNKVTEKGKDVELRCDPISGHTALYWYRQSLGQGLEFLIYFQGNSAPDKSGLPSDRFSAERTGGSVSTLTIQRTQQEDSAVYLCASSTGGQGQAPLHFGNGTRLTVT.

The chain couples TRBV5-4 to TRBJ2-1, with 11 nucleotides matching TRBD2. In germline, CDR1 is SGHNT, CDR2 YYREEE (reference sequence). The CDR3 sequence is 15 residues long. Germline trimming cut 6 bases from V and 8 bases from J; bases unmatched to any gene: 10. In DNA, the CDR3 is TGTGCCAGCACCATTAGCGGGGGGGCTTTATATGAGCAGTTCTTC. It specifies CASTISGGALYEQFF.

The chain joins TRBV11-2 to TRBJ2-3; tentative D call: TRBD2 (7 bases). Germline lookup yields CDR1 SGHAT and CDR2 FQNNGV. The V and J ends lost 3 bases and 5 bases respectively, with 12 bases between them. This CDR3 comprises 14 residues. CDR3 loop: CASSFRGAGDTQYF. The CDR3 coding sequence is TGTGCCAGCAGCTTCCGGGGGGCCGGAGATACGCAGTATTTT.

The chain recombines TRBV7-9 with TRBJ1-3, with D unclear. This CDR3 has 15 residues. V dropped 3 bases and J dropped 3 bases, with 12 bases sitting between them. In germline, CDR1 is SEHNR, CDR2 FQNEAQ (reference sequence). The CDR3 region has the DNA TGTGCCAGCAGCTTGGGATCCCCCGGTGGAAACACCATATATTTT. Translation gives CASSLGSPGGNTIYF.

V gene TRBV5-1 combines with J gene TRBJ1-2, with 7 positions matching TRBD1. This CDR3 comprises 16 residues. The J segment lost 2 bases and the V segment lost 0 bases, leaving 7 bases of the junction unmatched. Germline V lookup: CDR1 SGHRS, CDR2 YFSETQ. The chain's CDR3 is CASSLEGGALNYGYTF. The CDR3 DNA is TGCGCCAGCAGCTTGGAAGGGGGCGCGTTGAACTATGGCTACACCTTC.

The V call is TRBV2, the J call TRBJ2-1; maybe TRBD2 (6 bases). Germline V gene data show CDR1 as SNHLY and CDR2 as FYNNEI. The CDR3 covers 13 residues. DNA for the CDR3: TGTGCGCTCGGGACTCTCGGGAAGGGTGAGCAGTTCTTC. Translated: CALGTLGKGEQFF. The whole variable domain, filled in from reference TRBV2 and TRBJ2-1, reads EPEVTQTPSHQVTQMGQEVILRCVPISNHLYFYWYRQILGQKVEFLVSFYNNEISEKSEIFDDQFSVERPDGSNFTLKIRSTKLEDSAMYFCALGTLGKGEQFFGPGTRLTVL.

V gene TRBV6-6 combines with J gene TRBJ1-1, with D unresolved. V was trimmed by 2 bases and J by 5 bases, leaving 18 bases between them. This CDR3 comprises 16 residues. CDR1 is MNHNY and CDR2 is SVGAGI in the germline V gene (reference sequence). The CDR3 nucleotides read TGTGCCAGCAGTTACGGTCCGAGTACGGGCAAGACTGAAGCTTTCTTT. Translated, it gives CASSYGPSTGKTEAFF.

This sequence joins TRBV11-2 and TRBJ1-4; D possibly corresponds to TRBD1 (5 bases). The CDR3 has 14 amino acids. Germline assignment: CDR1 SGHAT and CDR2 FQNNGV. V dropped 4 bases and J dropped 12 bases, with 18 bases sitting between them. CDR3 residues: CASSSQTAPKELFF. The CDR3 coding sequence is TGTGCCAGCAGCTCCCAGACAGCCCCTAAGGAACTGTTTTTT.

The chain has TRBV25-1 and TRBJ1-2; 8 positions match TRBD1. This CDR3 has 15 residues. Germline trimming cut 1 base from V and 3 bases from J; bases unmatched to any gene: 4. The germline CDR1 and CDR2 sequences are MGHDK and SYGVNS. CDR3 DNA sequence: TGTGCCAGCAGTGAATTCGGGACAGGAGACTATGGCTACACCTTC. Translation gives CASSEFGTGDYGYTF.

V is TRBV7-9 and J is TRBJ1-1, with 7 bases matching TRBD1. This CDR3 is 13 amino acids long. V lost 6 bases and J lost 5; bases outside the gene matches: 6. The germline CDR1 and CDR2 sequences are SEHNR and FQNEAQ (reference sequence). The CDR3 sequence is CASSRTGVTEAFF. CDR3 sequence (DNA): TGTGCCAGCAGTCGCACAGGGGTAACTGAAGCTTTCTTT.

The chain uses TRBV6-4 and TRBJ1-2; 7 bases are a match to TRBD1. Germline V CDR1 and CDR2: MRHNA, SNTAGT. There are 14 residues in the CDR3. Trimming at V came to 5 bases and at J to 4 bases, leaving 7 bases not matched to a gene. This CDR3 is CASSPGGQPYGYTF. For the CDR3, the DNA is TGTGCCAGCAGTCCGGGGGGACAGCCCTATGGCTACACCTTC.

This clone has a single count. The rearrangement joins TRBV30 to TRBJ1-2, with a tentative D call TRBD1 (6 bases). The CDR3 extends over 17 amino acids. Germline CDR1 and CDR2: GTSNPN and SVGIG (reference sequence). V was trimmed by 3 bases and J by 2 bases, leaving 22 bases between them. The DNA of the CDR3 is TGTGCCTGGAGCGGTACGCTAGGTCTGGGGGGCAACTATGGCTACACCTTC. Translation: CAWSGTLGLGGNYGYTF.

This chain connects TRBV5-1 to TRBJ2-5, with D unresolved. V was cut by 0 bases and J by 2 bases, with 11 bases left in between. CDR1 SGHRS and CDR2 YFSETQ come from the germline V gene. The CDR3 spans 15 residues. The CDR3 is CASSLAATRQETQYF. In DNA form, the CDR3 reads TGCGCCAGCAGCTTGGCCGCGACCCGACAAGAGACCCAGTACTTC.